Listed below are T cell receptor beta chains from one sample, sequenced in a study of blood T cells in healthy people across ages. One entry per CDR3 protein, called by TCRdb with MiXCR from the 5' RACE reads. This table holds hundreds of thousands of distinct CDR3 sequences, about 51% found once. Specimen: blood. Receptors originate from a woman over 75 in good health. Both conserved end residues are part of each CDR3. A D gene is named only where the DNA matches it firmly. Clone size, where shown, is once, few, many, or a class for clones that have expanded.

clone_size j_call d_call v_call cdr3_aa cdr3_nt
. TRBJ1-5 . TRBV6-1 CASSDRGGRTGEYSNQPQHF TGTGCCAGCAGTGACCGGGGGGGGCGGACGGGTGAATATAGCAATCAGCCCCAGCATTTT
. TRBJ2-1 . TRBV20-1 CSASKNSLSYNEQFF TGCAGTGCTTCAAAAAACTCATTGTCCTACAATGAGCAGTTCTTC
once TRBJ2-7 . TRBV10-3 CAIKGDWREQYF TGTGCCATCAAAGGGGACTGGCGCGAGCAGTACTTC
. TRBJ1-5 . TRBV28 CASSSGLDNQPQHF TGTGCCAGCAGTTCGGGACTCGACAATCAGCCCCAGCATTTT
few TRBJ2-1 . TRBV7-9 CASSLNGINNEQFF TGTGCCAGCAGCTTGAACGGGATCAACAATGAGCAGTTCTTC
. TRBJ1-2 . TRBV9 CASSDGGRNYGYTF TGTGCCAGCAGCGACGGAGGAAGAAACTATGGCTACACCTTC
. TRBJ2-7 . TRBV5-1 CASSGSGGDHEQYF TGCGCCAGCAGCGGGTCGGGCGGGGACCACGAGCAGTACTTC
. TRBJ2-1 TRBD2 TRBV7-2 CASSLDSGGANEQFF TGTGCCAGCAGCTTAGATAGCGGGGGGGCAAATGAGCAGTTCTTC
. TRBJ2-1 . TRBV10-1 CASSRRHGDEQFF TGCGCCAGCAGTCGCCGCCACGGGGATGAGCAGTTCTTC
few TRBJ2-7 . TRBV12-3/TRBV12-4 CASSRDSRFYEQYF TGTGCCAGCAGTCGGGACTCCCGATTCTACGAGCAGTACTTC
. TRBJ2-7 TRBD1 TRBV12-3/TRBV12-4 CASSPRQGTGYEQYF TGTGCCAGCAGTCCGCGACAGGGGACAGGCTACGAGCAGTACTTC
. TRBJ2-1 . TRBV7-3 CASSPGRGYNDQFF TGTGCCAGCAGCCCGGGACGGGGCTACAATGATCAGTTCTTC
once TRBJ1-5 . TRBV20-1 CSVPSGQPQHF TGCAGTGTCCCGTCCGGACAGCCCCAGCATTTT
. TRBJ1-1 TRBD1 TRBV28 CASSFPKQGIGTEAFF TGTGCCAGCAGTTTCCCCAAACAGGGGATCGGTACTGAAGCTTTCTTT
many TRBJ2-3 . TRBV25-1 CASSNERAGQDTQYF TGTGCCAGCAGTAATGAGCGGGCAGGGCAAGATACGCAGTATTTT
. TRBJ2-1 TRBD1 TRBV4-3 CASSHLTGTGGYEQFF TGCGCCAGCAGCCACCTTACCGGGACAGGGGGCTATGAGCAGTTCTTC
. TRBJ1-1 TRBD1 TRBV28 CASSVSTGGNTEAFF TGTGCCAGCAGTGTCTCAACAGGGGGGAACACTGAAGCTTTCTTT
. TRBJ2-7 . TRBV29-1 CNVDSAYVSYEQYF TGCAACGTTGACTCAGCATACGTATCCTACGAGCAGTACTTC
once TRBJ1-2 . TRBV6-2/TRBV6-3 CASSSRGSTYRGYTF TGTGCCAGCAGTTCGCGGGGCAGTACCTATCGTGGCTACACCTTC
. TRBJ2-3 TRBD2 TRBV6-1 CASSPPSTSGGRDTQYF TGTGCCAGCAGTCCCCCCTCGACTAGCGGGGGGAGAGATACGCAGTATTTT
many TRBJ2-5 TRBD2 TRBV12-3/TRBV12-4 CASSLGIGLAGIQETQYF TGTGCCAGCAGTTTAGGGATCGGACTAGCGGGGATACAAGAGACCCAGTACTTC
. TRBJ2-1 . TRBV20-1 CSASKGASDEQFF TGCAGTGCTAGTAAGGGGGCTAGCGATGAGCAGTTCTTC
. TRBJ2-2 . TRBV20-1 CSVRGLNTGELFF TGCAGTGTTAGAGGGCTGAACACCGGGGAGCTGTTTTTT
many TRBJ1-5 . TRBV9 CASSPGLSGDQPQHF TGTGCCAGCAGCCCCGGGCTCTCGGGCGATCAGCCCCAGCATTTT
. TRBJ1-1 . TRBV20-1 CSASPGNTEAFF TGCAGTGCTAGTCCCGGGAACACTGAAGCTTTCTTT
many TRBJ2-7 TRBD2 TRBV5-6 CASSHAGGGISYEQYF TGTGCCAGCAGCCACGCCGGGGGAGGGATCTCCTACGAGCAGTACTTC
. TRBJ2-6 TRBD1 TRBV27 CASTSPGQDLNGANVLTF TGTGCCAGCACGTCTCCGGGACAGGATCTTAATGGGGCCAACGTCCTGACTTTC
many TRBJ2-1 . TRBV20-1 CSASPRTGGEQFF TGCAGTGCTAGTCCTAGGACCGGTGGTGAGCAGTTCTTC
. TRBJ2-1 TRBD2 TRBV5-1 CASSFGSGNSYNEQFF TGCGCCAGCAGCTTTGGTAGCGGGAACTCCTACAATGAGCAGTTCTTC
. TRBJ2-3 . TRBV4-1 CASSQDEQVDFTDTQYF TGCGCCAGCAGCCAAGATGAACAGGTCGATTTCACAGATACGCAGTATTTT
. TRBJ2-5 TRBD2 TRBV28 CASSLIGSGRQETQYF TGTGCCAGCAGTTTAATTGGGAGCGGGAGACAGGAGACCCAGTACTTC
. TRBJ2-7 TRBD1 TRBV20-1 CSAIGTGTGYEQYF TGCAGTGCTATCGGCACAGGGACAGGGTACGAGCAGTACTTC
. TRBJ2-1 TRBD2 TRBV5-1 CASSWGLVAGSYNEQFF TGCGCCAGCAGCTGGGGATTGGTAGCGGGGAGCTACAATGAGCAGTTCTTC
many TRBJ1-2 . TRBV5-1 CASSLESTNYGYTF TGCGCCAGCAGCTTGGAAAGTACTAACTATGGCTACACCTTC
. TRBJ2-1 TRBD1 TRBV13 CASSSYRGLQETQFF TGTGCCAGCAGCTCATACAGGGGGCTACAAGAGACCCAGTTCTTC
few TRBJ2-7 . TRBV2 CASRGSFPYEQYF TGTGCCAGCAGAGGTAGCTTTCCCTACGAGCAGTACTTC
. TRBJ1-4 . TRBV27 CASSRTVATNEKLFF TGTGCCAGCAGTAGGACAGTAGCAACTAATGAAAAACTGTTTTTT
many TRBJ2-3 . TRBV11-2 CASSFVLGRDTQYF TGTGCCAGCAGCTTCGTTCTGGGGAGGGATACGCAGTATTTT
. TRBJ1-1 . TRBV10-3 CAITEGMNTEAFF TGTGCCATCACCGAGGGCATGAACACTGAAGCTTTCTTT
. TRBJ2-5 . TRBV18 CASSQIEGIAETQYF TGTGCCAGCTCACAAATCGAAGGTATAGCGGAGACCCAGTACTTC
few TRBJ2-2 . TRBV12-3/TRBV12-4 CASSWGGELFF TGTGCCAGCAGTTGGGGCGGGGAGCTGTTTTTT
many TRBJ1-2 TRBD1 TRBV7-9 CASSYTGGFDGYTF TGTGCCAGCAGTTACACAGGGGGCTTCGATGGCTACACCTTC
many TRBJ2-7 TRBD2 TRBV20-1 CSASGAREAYEQYF TGCAGTGCTAGTGGGGCGCGGGAGGCCTACGAGCAGTACTTC
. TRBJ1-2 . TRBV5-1 CASSVDGEYDYTF TGCGCCAGCAGCGTAGATGGGGAATATGACTACACCTTC
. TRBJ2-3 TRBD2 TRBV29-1 CSVEVSGIGDTQYF TGCAGCGTTGAGGTTAGCGGGATCGGAGATACGCAGTATTTT
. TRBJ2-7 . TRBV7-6 CASTLGGHGDEQYF TGTGCCAGCACCCTCGGTGGTCACGGTGACGAGCAGTACTTC
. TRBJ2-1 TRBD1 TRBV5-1 CASSPWTGGPVGEQFF TGCGCCAGCAGCCCCTGGACAGGGGGCCCGGTCGGTGAGCAGTTCTTC
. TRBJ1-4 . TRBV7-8 CASSLGQGPNEKLFF TGTGCCAGCAGCTTAGGCCAGGGGCCTAATGAAAAACTGTTTTTT
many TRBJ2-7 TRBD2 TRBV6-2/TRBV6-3 CASRTSGNYEQYF TGTGCCAGCAGGACTAGCGGGAACTACGAGCAGTACTTC
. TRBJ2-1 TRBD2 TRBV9 CASSVAGTSGSAYNEQFF TGTGCCAGCAGCGTTGCCGGGACTAGCGGGAGCGCCTACAATGAGCAGTTCTTC